These 28 T cell receptor beta chains came from one sample sequenced in a study of blood T cells in healthy people across ages. Primers used in a second PCR of roughly 6 to 12 cycles were a sample-barcoded 5' primer and a J-beta primer mix. TCRdb analysed the 5' RACE reads with MiXCR anew, one entry per CDR3 protein. The sample has 790,000 or so distinct CDR3 sequences; about 47% are singletons. The specimen was blood. The receptor set was obtained from an elderly man in good health.

The rearrangement joins TRBV6-5 to TRBJ1-5; a weak D match, TRBD1 (6 bases). Germline V gene sequence: CDR1 MNHEY, CDR2 SVGAGI. The CDR3 spans 15 residues. With 6 bases removed from V and 1 base from J, the gap between germline ends came to 13 bases. CDR3 sequence (DNA): TGTGCCAGCAGCAAACAGGGAACGAGCAATCAGCCCCAGCATTTT. This encodes CASSKQGTSNQPQHF.

This clonotype was observed a few times. The chain joins TRBV4-3 to TRBJ2-1; 11 bases line up with TRBD1. Losses at the gene ends were 4 bases for V and 8 bases for J; bases not matched to a gene: 13. From germline, CDR1 is LGHNA and CDR2 YSLEER. The CDR3 is 17 amino acids. CDR3 loop: CASSLGPRDRGSDEQFF. CDR3 in DNA: TGCGCCAGCAGCCTCGGGCCCCGGGACAGGGGGTCTGATGAGCAGTTCTTC.

This clonotype has only a few counts. The chain carries TRBV5-1 and TRBJ1-2; D not resolved. The V gene lost 0 bases and the J gene lost 5 bases, with 14 bases spanning the gap. Germline V CDR1 and CDR2: SGHRS, YFSETQ. This CDR3 region has 15 residues. The CDR3 coding sequence is TGCGCCAGCAGCTTGGCTGGGGTTCCTGGATATGGCTACACCTTC. The encoded protein is CASSLAGVPGYGYTF.

The rearrangement uses TRBV7-2 and TRBJ2-3, with 11 bases aligning to TRBD2. This CDR3 has 16 amino acids. From germline, CDR1 is SGHTA and CDR2 FQGNSA. With 3 bases clipped from V and 6 bases from J, the junction kept 8 bases outside the gene matches. CDR3 amino acids: CASSLETSGSTDTQYF. DNA of the CDR3: TGTGCCAGCAGCTTGGAAACTAGCGGGAGTACCGATACGCAGTATTTT.

This clonotype was counted between two and nine times. V gene TRBV7-2 combines with J gene TRBJ2-3; possible D gene TRBD2, 5 bases. This CDR3 region has 14 residues. Trimming cost V 1 base and J 4 bases, with 9 bases left between them. CDR1 is SGHTA, CDR2 FQGNSA, per germline. In DNA, the CDR3 is TGTGCCAGCAGCTTAGGAAATAGCGCAGATACGCAGTATTTT. Its translation is CASSLGNSADTQYF.

This chain joins TRBV25-1 and TRBJ1-2, with D perhaps matching TRBD1 (5 bases). The CDR3 runs 15 residues. Trimming removed 0 bases from V and 7 bases from J, with 15 bases in between. The germline V gene has CDR1 MGHDK and CDR2 SYGVNS. CDR3 amino acids: CASSEYSGWAGGYTF. In DNA form, the CDR3 reads TGTGCCAGCAGTGAATACTCAGGGTGGGCAGGTGGCTACACCTTC.

The chain links TRBV12-3 or TRBV12-4 to TRBJ2-3; no clear D gene. V gave up 3 bases and J gave up 5 bases, with 9 bases separating them. The length of the CDR3 is 13 residues. This CDR3 is CASSFRPGDTQYF. For the CDR3, the DNA is TGTGCCAGCAGTTTCCGTCCAGGAGATACGCAGTATTTT.

This clonotype was detected once. The rearrangement links TRBV29-1 to TRBJ1-1; no clear D. The germline V and J ends were trimmed by 7 bases and 0 bases, with 3 bases remaining between them. CDR3 size: 10 residues. Germline values: CDR1 SQVTM, CDR2 ANQGSEA. CDR3 nucleotides: TGCAGCGGTATGAACACTGAAGCTTTCTTT. Translation gives CSGMNTEAFF.

The CDR3: CASSLASGNMNTEAFF. As DNA, the CDR3 is TGTGCCAGCAGTTTAGCGTCAGGTAATATGAACACTGAAGCTTTCTTT. V and J are TRBV27 and TRBJ1-1, with unresolved D. Germline lookup yields CDR1 MNHEY and CDR2 SMNVEV (reference sequence). The length of the CDR3 is 16 residues. The V end was cut by 2 bases, the J end by 0 bases, with 13 bases between.

This clonotype has ten or more counts. This chain uses TRBV20-1 with TRBJ2-1; weak D call: TRBD1 (5 bases). V was cut by 2 bases and J by 0 bases, with 8 bases left in between. Germline CDR1 is DFQATT and CDR2 is SNEGSKA (reference sequence). The CDR3 is made up of 14 amino acids. CDR3 sequence reads: CSARYQGSYNEQFF. The CDR3 region has the DNA TGCAGTGCTAGATACCAGGGCTCCTACAATGAGCAGTTCTTC.

J is TRBJ1-2 and V is TRBV10-3; perhaps TRBD1 as D (6 bases). V lost 10 bases, J lost 1 base, and 10 bases lay in between. The CDR3 has 12 residues. Germline values: CDR1 ENHRY, CDR2 SYGVKD. The CDR3 loop is CATSDSNYGYTF. The CDR3 DNA reads TGTGCCACCTCGGACAGTAACTATGGCTACACCTTC.

The chain joins TRBV12-3 or TRBV12-4 to TRBJ1-1; D is uncertain. Trimming cost V 3 bases and J 9 bases, with 11 bases left between them. The CDR3 totals 12 residues. The CDR3 is CASSFIGYQAFF. The CDR3 DNA reads as TGTGCCAGCAGTTTCATAGGGTACCAAGCTTTCTTT.

The rearrangement uses TRBV5-6 and TRBJ2-2, with TRBD1 matching over 8 bases. V gave up 5 bases and J gave up 7 bases; unmatched junction bases: 16. Germline CDR1 reads SGHDT; CDR2 reads YYEEEE. The CDR3 runs to 17 residues. The chain's CDR3 is CASSYMPGGGFFGELFF. The CDR3 region has the DNA TGTGCCAGCAGTTATATGCCAGGGGGCGGCTTCTTCGGGGAGCTGTTTTTT.

The V and J genes are TRBV29-1 and TRBJ2-7, with 9 bases aligning to TRBD2. With V trimmed by 4 bases and J by 4 bases, 5 bases remained unmatched. The length of the CDR3 is 13 residues. CDR1 and CDR2 (germline): SQVTM, ANQGSEA. The CDR3 spells CSVGSGSFYEQYF. CDR3 coding DNA: TGCAGCGTTGGTAGCGGGAGTTTTTACGAGCAGTACTTC.

This clonotype was counted only a few times. The gene calls are TRBV2 and TRBJ1-6; the D is unclear. This CDR3 has 12 amino acids. V lost 3 bases and J lost 7, with 4 bases in between. The germline V gene encodes CDR1 SNHLY and CDR2 FYNNEI. CDR3 in amino acids: CASSDSNSPLHF. The CDR3 coding sequence is TGTGCCAGCAGTGACTCCAATTCACCCCTCCACTTT.

A few counts support this clonotype. In DNA form, the CDR3 reads TGCGCCAGCAGCGCGGGAGCGGGACCATCCTACGAGCAGTACTTC. Amino acid sequence: CASSAGAGPSYEQYF. The V gene is TRBV10-1, the J gene TRBJ2-7; TRBD2 matches at 7 bases. CDR3 length: 15 residues. The germline CDR1 and CDR2 sequences are WNHNN and SYGVQD (reference sequence). V gave up 6 bases and J gave up 1 base; unmatched junction bases: 9.

The chain combines TRBV20-1 with TRBJ2-7; D possibly uses TRBD1 or TRBD2 (5 bases each). V was shortened by 1 base and J by 0 bases, with 10 bases between the two germline ends. CDR1 and CDR2 (germline): DFQATT, SNEGSKA (reference sequence). The CDR3 is made up of 14 amino acids. CDR3 nucleotide sequence: TGCAGTGCTAGAGCACCGGGGCACTCCTACGAGCAGTACTTC. Protein product: CSARAPGHSYEQYF.

The rearrangement joins TRBV2 to TRBJ2-1; 7 bases are shared with TRBD2. The CDR3 has 16 amino acids. V dropped 5 bases and J dropped 4; count of bases not matched to a gene: 11. Germline CDR1 SNHLY, CDR2 FYNNEI. The CDR3 is CASSIDSMGGYNEQFF. CDR3 DNA sequence: TGTGCCAGCAGTATTGACTCGATGGGGGGGTACAATGAGCAGTTCTTC.

This rearrangement joins TRBV4-1 to TRBJ2-1, with no clear D. The germline gives CDR1 MGHRA, CDR2 YSYEKL. CDR3 length: 16 amino acids. The V end lost 0 bases, the J end lost 2 bases, and 11 bases lay between the germline ends. In DNA, the CDR3 is TGCGCCAGCAGCCAAGATCTAAGGATGGCCTACAATGAGCAGTTCTTC. The encoded protein is CASSQDLRMAYNEQFF.

This chain joins TRBV7-8 and TRBJ2-1; D gene uncertain. The CDR3 covers 12 residues. CDR1 and CDR2 (germline): SGHVS, FQNEAQ. The V end lost 0 bases, the J end lost 9 bases, and 6 bases lay between the germline ends. The CDR3 bases are TGTGCCAGCAGCTTAGCTATGGGTGAGCAGTTCTTC. The encoded protein is CASSLAMGEQFF.

This clonotype showed up just a few times. The chain carries TRBV11-2 and TRBJ2-1; D gene uncertain. The CDR3 covers 12 residues. V was pared by 2 bases and J by 9 bases, with 8 bases between. Germline values: CDR1 SGHAT, CDR2 FQNNGV. The chain's CDR3 is CASSLSVGEQFF. The CDR3 DNA reads TGTGCCAGCAGCTTAAGTGTCGGTGAGCAGTTCTTC. Full variable domain (outside the CDR3, taken from reference TRBV11-2 and TRBJ2-1): EAGVAQSPRYKIIEKRQSVAFWCNPISGHATLYWYQQILGQGPKLLIQFQNNGVVDDSQLPKDRFSAERLKGVDSTLKIQPAKLEDSAVYLCASSLSVGEQFFGPGTRLTVL.

The sample holds many counts of this clonotype. This chain connects TRBV20-1 to TRBJ2-7; 7 nucleotides agree with TRBD1. The trim removed 0 bases at V and 7 bases at J, leaving 12 bases unmatched. CDR3 length: 15 residues. CDR1 and CDR2 from the germline V gene are DFQATT and SNEGSKA (reference sequence). CDR3 DNA sequence: TGCAGTGCTAGAGATGGCCGAGACAGGGTAGGGGAGCAGTACTTC. It is translated as CSARDGRDRVGEQYF.

The chain is built from TRBV6-5 and TRBJ2-5, with 8 bases lining up with TRBD2. Germline V gene lookup returns CDR1 MNHEY and CDR2 SVGAGI. J was trimmed by 5 bases and V by 7 bases; bases with no gene match: 9. The CDR3 contains 14 residues. For the CDR3, the DNA is TGTGCCAGCAAGGGGAGGCGGGAGGCGGAGACCCAGTACTTC. This encodes CASKGRREAETQYF.

This clonotype has a handful of counts. This chain uses TRBV14 with TRBJ2-4, with D perhaps TRBD1 or TRBD2 (5 bases each). Per germline, CDR1 SGHDN and CDR2 FVKESK. Trimming shortened V by 1 base and J by 9 bases, and 19 bases separated the two germline ends. There are 16 residues in the CDR3. The CDR3 coding sequence is TGTGCCAGCAGCCAAGTCGCAGGGACCGGGGTTACCATTCAGTACTTC. It codes for CASSQVAGTGVTIQYF. Together with reference TRBV14 and TRBJ2-4, the CDR3 gives the full variable domain: EAGVTQFPSHSVIEKGQTVTLRCDPISGHDNLYWYRRVMGKEIKFLLHFVKESKQDESGMPNNRFLAERTGGTYSTLKVQPAELEDSGVYFCASSQVAGTGVTIQYFGAGTRLSVL.

Worth noting for this clonotype: Sequence at one end of the junction differs from germline and may be a read error. The genes are TRBV19 and TRBJ2-7; 7 bases align to TRBD2. This CDR3 comprises 15 residues. Per germline, CDR1 LNHDA and CDR2 SQIVND (reference sequence). In DNA form, the CDR3 reads TGTGCCGGTAGTATAATGGCGGGAGCCTCCTACGAGCAGTACTTC. It translates to CAGSIMAGASYEQYF.

The chain combines TRBV20-1 with TRBJ1-1; possible D gene TRBD1, 6 bases. CDR3 length: 12 amino acids. Trimming removed 3 bases from V and 7 bases from J, with 12 bases in between. Germline CDR1 reads DFQATT; CDR2 reads SNEGSKA (reference sequence). CDR3 nucleotide sequence: TGCAGTGCTAGCAGGGGTATGAGTGAAGCTTTCTTT. Translated, it gives CSASRGMSEAFF.

This chain links TRBV30 with TRBJ1-6; no clear D. The V end lost 1 base, the J end lost 10 bases, and 14 bases lay between the germline ends. CDR3 size: 14 residues. Germline V gene data show CDR1 as GTSNPN and CDR2 as SVGIG (reference sequence). In DNA, the CDR3 is TGTGCCTGGAGTGGGAGGGCTTTCGACTCACCCCTCCACTTT. Translating it yields CAWSGRAFDSPLHF.

V and J are TRBV29-1 and TRBJ1-1, with a tentative D call TRBD1 (5 bases). This CDR3 spans 16 amino acids. Germline loops: CDR1 SQVTM, CDR2 ANQGSEA. The V end was cut by 5 bases, the J end by 7 bases, with 26 bases between. CDR3 in amino acids: CSVLSWVRRGTREAFF. CDR3 nucleotides: TGCAGCGTTTTAAGTTGGGTCAGGCGGGGCACCCGTGAAGCTTTCTTT.